The 2 T cell receptor beta chains below all came from one sample that was sequenced in a study of T cell repertoires in cytomegalovirus infection. TCRdb reanalysed the reads using MiXCR and keeps one entry per CDR3 protein. The sample holds hundreds of thousands of distinct CDR3 sequences; around 35% are singletons and the top ten take around a sixth. Antigens of these TCRs are unknown. Sequencing was performed on cultured PBMCs, taken from culture after CMV antigen stimulation. The receptors shown here come from a human donor in good health (CMV status not recorded). Some clones in this sample may be carry-over from other donors' samples.

This clonotype was found a few times. V usage is TRBV4-2 and J usage is TRBJ2-7; TRBD1 aligns across 11 bases. CDR1 and CDR2 (germline): LGHNA, YNFKEQ. The CDR3 loop spans 18 amino acids. Unmatched junction bases numbered 12, after V lost 0 bases and J lost 5 bases. This chain's CDR3 is CASSQDNTRTGGDDEQYF. In DNA, the CDR3 is TGTGCCAGCAGCCAAGACAACACTAGGACAGGGGGCGACGACGAGCAGTACTTC.

This clonotype showed up many times. CDR3 sequence reads: CASSLGWGTDTQYF. The CDR3, as DNA: TGTGCCAGCAGCTTAGGTTGGGGCACAGATACGCAGTATTTT. The V and J genes are TRBV7-2 and TRBJ2-3; D is unclear. Germline CDR1 is SGHTA and CDR2 is FQGNSA. This CDR3 spans 14 amino acids. Trimming removed 1 base from V and 1 base from J, with 6 bases in between. The full variable domain, completed using reference TRBV7-2 and TRBJ2-3, is GAGVSQSPSNKVTEKGKDVELRCDPISGHTALYWYRQSLGQGLEFLIYFQGNSAPDKSGLPSDRFSAERTGGSVSTLTIQRTQQEDSAVYLCASSLGWGTDTQYFGPGTRLTVL.